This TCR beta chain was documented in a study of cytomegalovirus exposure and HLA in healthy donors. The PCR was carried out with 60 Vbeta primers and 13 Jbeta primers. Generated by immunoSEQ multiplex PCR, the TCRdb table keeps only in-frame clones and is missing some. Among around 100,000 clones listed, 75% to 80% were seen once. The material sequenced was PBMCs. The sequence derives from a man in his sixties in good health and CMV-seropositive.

CDR3 sequence reads: CSVVGGGGANQPQHF. CDR3 nucleotide sequence: TGCAGCGTTGTGGGGGGGGGAGGTGCCAATCAGCCCCAGCATTTT. This chain links TRBV29-1 with TRBJ1-5, with D perhaps TRBD1 (5 bases). Germline V CDR1 and CDR2: SQVTM, ANQGSEA. The CDR3 is 15 residues long. V lost 4 bases to trimming and J lost 3 bases, with 16 bases between them.